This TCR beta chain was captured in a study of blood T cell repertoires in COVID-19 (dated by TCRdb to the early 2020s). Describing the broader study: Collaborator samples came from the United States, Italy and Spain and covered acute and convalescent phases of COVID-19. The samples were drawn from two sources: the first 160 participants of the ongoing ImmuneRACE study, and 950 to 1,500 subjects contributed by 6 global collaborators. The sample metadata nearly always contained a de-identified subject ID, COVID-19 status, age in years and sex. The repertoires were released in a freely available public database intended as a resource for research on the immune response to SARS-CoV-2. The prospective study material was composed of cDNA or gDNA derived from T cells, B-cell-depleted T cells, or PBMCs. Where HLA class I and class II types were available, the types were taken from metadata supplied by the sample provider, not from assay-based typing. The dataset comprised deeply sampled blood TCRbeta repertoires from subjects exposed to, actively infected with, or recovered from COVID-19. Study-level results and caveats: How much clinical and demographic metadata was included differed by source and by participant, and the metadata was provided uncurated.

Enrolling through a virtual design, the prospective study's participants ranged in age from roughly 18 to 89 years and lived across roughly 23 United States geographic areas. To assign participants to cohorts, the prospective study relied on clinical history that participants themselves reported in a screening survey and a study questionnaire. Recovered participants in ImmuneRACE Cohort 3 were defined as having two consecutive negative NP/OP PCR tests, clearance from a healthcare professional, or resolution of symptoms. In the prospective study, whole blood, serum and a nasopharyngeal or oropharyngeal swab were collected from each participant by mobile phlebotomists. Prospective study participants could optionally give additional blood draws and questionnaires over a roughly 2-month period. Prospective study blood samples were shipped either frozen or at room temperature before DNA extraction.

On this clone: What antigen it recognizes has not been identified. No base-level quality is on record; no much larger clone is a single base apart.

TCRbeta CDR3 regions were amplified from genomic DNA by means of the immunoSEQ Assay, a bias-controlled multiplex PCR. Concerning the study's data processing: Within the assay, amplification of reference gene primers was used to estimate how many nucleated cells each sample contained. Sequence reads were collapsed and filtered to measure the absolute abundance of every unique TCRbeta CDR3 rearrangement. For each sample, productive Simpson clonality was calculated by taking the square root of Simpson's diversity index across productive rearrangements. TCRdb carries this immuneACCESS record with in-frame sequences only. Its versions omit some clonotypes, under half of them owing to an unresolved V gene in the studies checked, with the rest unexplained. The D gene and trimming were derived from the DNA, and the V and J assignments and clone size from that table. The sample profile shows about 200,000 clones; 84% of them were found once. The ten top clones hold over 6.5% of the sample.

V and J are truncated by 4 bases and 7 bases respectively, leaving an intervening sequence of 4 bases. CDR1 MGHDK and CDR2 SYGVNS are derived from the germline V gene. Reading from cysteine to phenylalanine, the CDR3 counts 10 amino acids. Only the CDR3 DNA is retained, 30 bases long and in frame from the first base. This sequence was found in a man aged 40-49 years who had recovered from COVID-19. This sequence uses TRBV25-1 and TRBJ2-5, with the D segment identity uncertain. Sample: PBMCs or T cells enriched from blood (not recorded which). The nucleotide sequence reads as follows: TGTGCCAGCAGTGGCGGGACCCAGTACTTC. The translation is CASSGGTQYF.